Following are 29 T cell receptor beta chains from one sample sequenced in a study of tumor and adjacent non-tumor tissue in lung cancer. Three rounds of nested PCR, following a modified ARM-PCR protocol, produced the TCRbeta library. TCRdb recomputed calls from the multiplex PCR reads with MiXCR, one row per CDR3 protein. This sample has roughly 200,000 distinct CDR3 sequences; 71% occur once, and the top ten carry 20% to 25%. RNA was extracted from bulk tissue without any cell sorting. The specimen was lung tumor tissue. These receptors originate from a man aged 55-75 years with non-small cell lung cancer.

About this clonotype: Just one base apart from a much larger clone, this may be a read error. The V and J genes are TRBV4-3 and TRBJ2-1, with 12 bases identical to TRBD2. Germline V gives CDR1 LGHNA, CDR2 YSLEER. The CDR3 loop spans 15 amino acids. The junction had 4 bases not matched to a gene; V was cut back by 4 bases and J by 6 bases. The CDR3 protein is CASSRTTSGSNEQFF. CDR3 coding DNA: TGCGCCAGCAGCCGAACGACTAGCGGGAGCAATGAGCAGTTCTTC.

As for this clonotype: Possible read error: a much larger clone is one base away. The chain links TRBV20-1 to TRBJ2-3, with no clear D. CDR1 and CDR2 (germline): DFQATT, SNEGSKA (reference sequence). Trimming cost V 5 bases and J 0 bases, with 15 bases left between them. This CDR3 comprises 15 residues. The CDR3 spells CSASLPMTSTDTQYF. CDR3 sequence (DNA): TGCAGTGCTTCACTTCCGATGACTAGCACAGATACGCAGTATTTT.

About this clonotype: Given a much more abundant clone one base away, this may be a read error. This sequence joins TRBV5-5 and TRBJ1-5, with D uncertain. Germline V gene lookup returns CDR1 SGHKS and CDR2 YYEKEE (reference sequence). The CDR3 totals 15 residues. The CDR3 DNA follows: TGTGCCAGCAGCTTGTGGCCTAACAGCAATCAGCCCCGGCATTTT. Amino acids: CASSLWPNSNQPRHF. The full variable domain, with the rest looked up from reference TRBV5-5 and TRBJ1-5, is DAGVTQSPTHLIKTRGQQVTLRCSPISGHKSVSWYQQVLGQGPQFIFQYYEKEERGRGNFPDRFSARQFPNYSSELNVNALLLGDSALYLCASSLWPNSNQPRHFGDGTRLSIL.

Details on this clonotype: A much more abundant neighbour one base away suggests this may be a read error. The rearrangement uses TRBV6-6 and TRBJ2-7; D may be TRBD2 (6 bases). Looked up from germline, CDR1 is MNHNY and CDR2 is SVGAGI (reference sequence). CDR3 length: 17 residues. This CDR3 is CAGSYSRVTSSGDEQYF. DNA for the CDR3: TGTGCCGGCAGTTACTCCAGGGTGACTAGTTCTGGGGACGAGCAGTACTTC.

About this clonotype itself: One junction end does not reproduce the germline sequence, and a read error may be involved. The chain recombines TRBV28 with TRBJ2-4, with unresolved D. CDR3 length: 16 residues. Germline assignment: CDR1 MDHEN and CDR2 SYDVKM. This CDR3 reads CASTLWEGFGKNIQYF. The CDR3 bases are TGTGCCAGCACTTTATGGGAAGGCTTTGGCAAAAACATTCAGTACTTC.

This clonotype was seen more than once but under ten times. The junction departs from germline at one end; a sequencing error may be responsible. The rearrangement links TRBV20-1 to TRBJ1-4; 8 bases are a match to TRBD1. Germline V CDR1 and CDR2: DFQATT, SNEGSKA (reference sequence). The CDR3 is 14 amino acids. CDR3 bases: TGTAGTGTCAAGGACGACAGGGGTGATGAAAAACTGTTTTTT. It encodes CSVKDDRGDEKLFF.

With regard to this clonotype: A read error may produce the germline difference seen at one junction end. The gene calls are TRBV11-2 and TRBJ2-7, with D unclear. This CDR3 comprises 17 residues. Germline assignment: CDR1 SGHAT and CDR2 FQNNGV. In DNA, the CDR3 is TGTACCAGCAGCTACGTCACGACACCTACTTTTTCCTACGAGCAGTACTTC. Protein: CTSSYVTTPTFSYEQYF.

This clonotype occurred many times. The gene calls are TRBV29-1 and TRBJ1-1; D ambiguous. V lost 7 bases, J lost 2 bases, and 17 bases lay in between. Germline lookup yields CDR1 SQVTM and CDR2 ANQGSEA. The CDR3 is 14 amino acids. The DNA for the CDR3 is TGCAGCGGCCAGGACCCGCCAGTAAACACTGAAGCTTTCTTT. Its protein is CSGQDPPVNTEAFF. The full variable domain, its missing parts supplied by reference TRBV29-1 and TRBJ1-1, is SAVISQKPSRDICQRGTSLTIQCQVDSQVTMMFWYRQQPGQSLTLIATANQGSEATYESGFVIDKFPISRPNLTFSTLTVSNMSPEDSSIYLCSGQDPPVNTEAFFGQGTRLTVV.

This chain links TRBV20-1 with TRBJ1-6; D is possibly TRBD1 (5 bases). CDR1 DFQATT and CDR2 SNEGSKA come from the germline V gene (reference sequence). V was cut by 6 bases and J by 18 bases, with 24 bases left in between. CDR3 size: 13 residues. CDR3 in DNA: TGCAGTGCCACCTTGACTGGGGCTTCACCACCCCACTTT. Protein sequence: CSATLTGASPPHF.

This clonotype was picked up a small number of times. The DNA of the CDR3 is TGTGCCAGCAGTTACTTGGGGGGGGAGGGTCCCAAAGAGCAGTTCTTC. It translates to CASSYLGGEGPKEQFF. This chain connects TRBV6-5 to TRBJ2-1, with 7 positions matching TRBD2. Germline V CDR1 and CDR2: MNHEY, SVGAGI. CDR3 size: 16 residues. J was trimmed by 10 bases and V by 1 base; bases with no gene match: 13.

A word on this clonotype: A much larger clone lies a single base off, so this may be a read error. The chain carries TRBV4-2 and TRBJ1-6; 7 positions match TRBD1. This CDR3 comprises 15 residues. In germline, CDR1 is LGHNA, CDR2 YNFKEQ. CDR3: CSSSQVGQQNSPLHF. DNA of the CDR3: TGTTCCAGCAGCCAGGTGGGACAGCAAAATTCACCCCTCCACTTT.

Ten or more counts support this clonotype. The CDR3 spells CSAGTSGQGGYTF. The CDR3 DNA is TGCAGTGCTGGAACCTCCGGACAGGGAGGCTACACCTTC. This chain joins TRBV20-1 and TRBJ1-2, with 8 bases matching TRBD1. The V and J ends lost 5 bases and 8 bases, in that order; junction bases with no gene match: 10. Per germline, CDR1 DFQATT and CDR2 SNEGSKA (reference sequence). The CDR3 extends over 13 amino acids.

CDR3 amino acids: CASGDPAQGNQPQHF. As DNA, the CDR3 is TGTGCCAGCGGGGACCCAGCACAGGGGAATCAGCCCCAGCATTTT. V is TRBV6-5 and J is TRBJ1-5; TRBD1 matches at 7 bases. V lost 8 bases and J lost 4; bases outside the gene matches: 11. Germline lookup yields CDR1 MNHEY and CDR2 SVGAGI. This CDR3 region has 15 residues.

As for this clonotype: The junction differs from germline at one of its ends, possibly a read error. The chain joins TRBV4-2 to TRBJ2-1; D gene ambiguous. This CDR3 is 12 amino acids long. Germline V CDR1 and CDR2: LGHNA, YNFKEQ. Here the CDR3 reads CASSQDGNDQFF. In DNA form, the CDR3 reads TGTGCCAGCAGCCAAGATGGGAATGATCAGTTCTTC.

V is TRBV4-2 and J is TRBJ2-5, with D possibly matching TRBD2 (6 bases). V gave up 2 bases and J gave up 2 bases, with 15 bases separating them. Germline V gene sequence: CDR1 LGHNA, CDR2 YNFKEQ. This CDR3 spans 16 amino acids. For the CDR3, the DNA is TGTGCCAGCAGCCAAACTATAGGGAGGTCACAAGAGACCCAGTACTTC. This encodes CASSQTIGRSQETQYF.

The chain recombines TRBV10-2 with TRBJ2-7; possible D gene TRBD2, 6 bases. Trimming shortened V by 1 base and J by 5 bases, and 12 bases separated the two germline ends. The CDR3 consists of 14 residues. The germline V gene encodes CDR1 WSHSY and CDR2 SAAADI. The CDR3 loop is CASSEYWGVDEQYF. DNA for the CDR3: TGCGCCAGCAGTGAGTACTGGGGGGTGGACGAGCAGTACTTC.

Notes on this clonotype: Here the CDR3 omits its conserved ending phenylalanine or tryptophan, so a read error is the likely source. The chain employs TRBV5-4 and TRBJ1-1; D ambiguous. The CDR3 runs to 14 residues. CDR1 and CDR2 (germline): SGHNT, YYREEE (reference sequence). V lost 1 base and J lost 1, with 8 bases in between. The CDR3 here is CASSLTLGNTEAFS. DNA of the CDR3: TGTGCCAGCAGCTTGACGTTGGGGAACACTGAAGCTTTCTCT.

For this clonotype: A read error is possible here, since a much larger clone lies one base away. The V gene is TRBV13, the J gene TRBJ1-1; D call uncertain. Deletions cut 4 bases from V and 5 bases from J, with 20 bases between. The germline CDR1 and CDR2 sequences are PRHDT and FYEKMQ (reference sequence). The CDR3 is 16 amino acids. The CDR3 DNA reads TGTGCCAGCAGCTCCAGCAGATTGAGGAGAGGGACTGAAGCTTTCTTT. Protein product: CASSSSRLRRGTEAFF.

Note on this clonotype: A single base separates this from a much larger clone, so it may be a read error. The chain joins TRBV29-1 to TRBJ2-7; 8 bases are a match to TRBD1. The length of the CDR3 is 13 residues. V shed 5 bases and J 6 bases; nucleotides not matched to a gene: 9. CDR1 SQVTM and CDR2 ANQGSEA come from the germline V gene. The DNA for the CDR3 is TGCAGCGTTATAGGTTGGGGGACAGGCGAGCAGTACTTC. It encodes CSVIGWGTGEQYF.

This clonotype appeared a few times. The chain carries TRBV12-3 or TRBV12-4 and TRBJ2-1; TRBD2 matches 10 bases. The CDR3 extends over 13 amino acids. The ends lost 6 bases at V and 5 bases at J; junction bases unmatched: 1. Here the CDR3 DNA reads TGTGCCAGCAGGCTAGCGGGAGACAATGAGCAGTTCTTC. It translates to CASRLAGDNEQFF.

The CDR3 DNA sequence: TGCAGTGCCGGGGGGGTGAACACTGAAGCTTTCTTT. Translation gives CSAGGVNTEAFF. The rearrangement uses TRBV20-1 and TRBJ1-1; a possible D gene is TRBD1 (5 bases). The CDR3 contains 12 residues. Germline lookup yields CDR1 DFQATT and CDR2 SNEGSKA (reference sequence). Trimming removed 6 bases at V and 0 bases at J, with 8 bases between.

The table lists this clonotype with many counts. The J gene is TRBJ2-2, the V gene TRBV29-1; TRBD1 matches 8 bases. V shed 6 bases, J shed 7 bases, and the junction held 7 bases outside the gene matches. The CDR3 loop spans 13 amino acids. From germline, CDR1 is SQVTM and CDR2 ANQGSEA. The CDR3 sequence is CSVGQASGGELFF. The CDR3 bases are TGCAGCGTGGGACAGGCAAGCGGCGGGGAGCTGTTTTTT.

The CDR3 DNA is TGTGCCTGGAATAAAATGAGAAATGAAGCTTTCTTT. Encoded protein: CAWNKMRNEAFF. V usage is TRBV30 and J usage is TRBJ1-1; D not resolved. V was shortened by 4 bases and J by 7 bases, with 13 bases between the two germline ends. Germline V gene sequence: CDR1 GTSNPN, CDR2 SVGIG (reference sequence). The CDR3 covers 12 residues.

A remark on this clonotype: A much larger clone lies a single base off, so this may be a read error. As DNA, the CDR3 is TGTGCCAGCAGTTACACTAGCGGGATCCAAGAGACCCAGTACTTC. Its protein product is CASSYTSGIQETQYF. The gene calls are TRBV6-2 or TRBV6-3 and TRBJ2-5; 10 bases are shared with TRBD2. The V gene end was trimmed by 2 bases and the J gene end by 1 base; junction bases not matched to a gene: 1. The germline V gene encodes CDR1 MNHEY and CDR2 SVGEGT. The CDR3 is 15 amino acids.

This clonotype appeared a few times. A clone one base away is much larger, so this may be a read error. This sequence joins TRBV29-1 and TRBJ1-2; 10 bases agree with TRBD1. The CDR3 loop spans 14 amino acids. J gave up 6 bases and V 5 bases, and 9 bases lay outside the gene matches. From germline, CDR1 is SQVTM and CDR2 ANQGSEA. CDR3 sequence reads: CSVLPTGTGDGYTF. DNA for the CDR3: TGCAGCGTTCTCCCCACCGGGACAGGGGATGGCTACACCTTC.

This clonotype was counted only a few times. The chain has TRBV30 and TRBJ1-4, with 8 nucleotides matching TRBD1. J was trimmed by 3 bases and V by 0 bases; bases with no gene match: 3. CDR1 is GTSNPN and CDR2 is SVGIG in the germline V gene (reference sequence). The CDR3 runs to 15 residues. In nucleotides, the CDR3 is TGTGCCTGGAGTGTGCAGGGGGCTCCTAATGAAAAACTGTTTTTT. It encodes CAWSVQGAPNEKLFF.

To note about this clonotype: This may come from a read error, since a much larger clone is one base off. This sequence joins TRBV20-1 and TRBJ2-7, with TRBD1 matching over 10 bases. Germline V gene sequence: CDR1 DFQATT, CDR2 SNEGSKA (reference sequence). The CDR3 loop spans 13 amino acids. CDR3 residues: CRAQDRGRVEQYF. The DNA of the CDR3 is TGCAGAGCGCAAGACAGGGGGCGCGTCGAGCAGTACTTC.

As to this clonotype: The junction and the germline gene differ at one end; a read error may be behind it. The chain joins TRBV6-2 or TRBV6-3 to TRBJ2-1; unclear D gene. The germline V gene encodes CDR1 MNHEY and CDR2 SVGEGT. The CDR3 has 14 amino acids. The CDR3 region is CASTDRRARNEEFF. CDR3 nucleotide sequence: TGTGCCAGCACCGATCGGAGAGCCCGCAATGAGGAGTTCTTC.

To note about this clonotype: A much larger clone sits a single nucleotide away, making a read error possible. V and J are TRBV29-1 and TRBJ2-7; D is unclear. This CDR3 contains 11 residues. The V end was cut by 7 bases, the J end by 2 bases, with 9 bases between. Per germline, CDR1 SQVTM and CDR2 ANQGSEA. In DNA, the CDR3 is TGCAGCGGATGGTCCCCCTACGAGCAGTACTTC. Translated: CSGWSPYEQYF.